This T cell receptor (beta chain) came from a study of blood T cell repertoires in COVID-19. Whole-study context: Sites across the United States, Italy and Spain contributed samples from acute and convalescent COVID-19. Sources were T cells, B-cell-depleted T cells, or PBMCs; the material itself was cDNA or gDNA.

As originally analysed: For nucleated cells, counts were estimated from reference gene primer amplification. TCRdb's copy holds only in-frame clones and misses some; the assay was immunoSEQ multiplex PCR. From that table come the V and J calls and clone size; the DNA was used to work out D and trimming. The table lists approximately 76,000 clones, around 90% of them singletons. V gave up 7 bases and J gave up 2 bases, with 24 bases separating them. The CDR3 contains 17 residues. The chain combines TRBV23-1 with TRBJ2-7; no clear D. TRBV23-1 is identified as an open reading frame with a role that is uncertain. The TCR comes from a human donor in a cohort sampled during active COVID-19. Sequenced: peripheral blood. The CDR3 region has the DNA TGCGCCAGCACCCACCTCAGAGGTAGGCAGATACCCTACGAGCAGTACTTC. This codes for CASTHLRGRQIPYEQYF.